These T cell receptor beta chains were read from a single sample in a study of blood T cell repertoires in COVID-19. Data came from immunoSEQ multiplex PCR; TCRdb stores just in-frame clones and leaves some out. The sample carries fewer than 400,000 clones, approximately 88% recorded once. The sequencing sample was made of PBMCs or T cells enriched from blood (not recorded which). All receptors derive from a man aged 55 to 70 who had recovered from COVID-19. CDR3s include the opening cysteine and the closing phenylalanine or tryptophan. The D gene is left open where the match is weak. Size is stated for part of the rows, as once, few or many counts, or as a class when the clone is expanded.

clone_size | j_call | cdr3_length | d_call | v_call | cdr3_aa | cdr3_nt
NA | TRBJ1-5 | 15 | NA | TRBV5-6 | CASSLGGLSNQPQHF | TGTGCCAGCAGCTTGGGAGGGCTCAGCAATCAGCCCCAGCATTTT
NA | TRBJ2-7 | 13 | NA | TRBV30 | CACSRVSSYEQYF | TGTGCCTGCTCCAGGGTTAGCTCCTACGAGCAGTACTTC
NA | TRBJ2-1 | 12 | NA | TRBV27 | CASSKTGNEQFF | TGTGCCAGCAGCAAGACAGGAAATGAGCAGTTCTTC
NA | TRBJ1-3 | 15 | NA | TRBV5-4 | CASSTLTETGNTIYF | TGTGCCAGCAGCACCTTGACAGAGACTGGAAACACCATATATTTT
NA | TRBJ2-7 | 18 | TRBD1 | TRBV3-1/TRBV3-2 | CASSLFPTRTGGNYEQYF | TGTGCCAGCAGCCTTTTCCCCACGAGGACAGGGGGAAACTACGAGCAGTACTTC
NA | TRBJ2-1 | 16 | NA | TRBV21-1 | CASREGLAGGCDEQFF | TGTGCCAGCAGGGAGGGACTAGCGGGAGGGTGCGATGAGCAGTTCTTC
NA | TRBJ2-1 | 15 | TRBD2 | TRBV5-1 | CASSLQSGTYNEQFF | TGCGCCAGCAGCTTGCAAAGCGGGACCTACAATGAGCAGTTCTTC
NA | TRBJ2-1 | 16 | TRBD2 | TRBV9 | CASSGRGLAAPDEQFF | TGTGCCAGCAGCGGGCGGGGACTAGCGGCCCCGGATGAGCAGTTCTTC
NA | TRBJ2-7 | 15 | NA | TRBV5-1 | CASRPGLGSSYEQYF | TGCGCCAGCAGGCCGGGACTCGGGAGCTCCTACGAGCAGTACTTC
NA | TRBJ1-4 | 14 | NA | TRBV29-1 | CSACREDGRERLFF | TGCAGCGCGTGCAGGGAAGACGGGAGGGAGAGACTGTTTTTT
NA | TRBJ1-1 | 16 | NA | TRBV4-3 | CASSQDWSAWSTEAFF | TGCGCCAGCAGCCAAGATTGGTCCGCCTGGAGCACTGAAGCTTTCTTT
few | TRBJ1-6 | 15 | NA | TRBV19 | CASSIAARVNSPLHF | TGTGCCAGTAGTATTGCCGCCAGGGTAAATTCACCCCTCCACTTT
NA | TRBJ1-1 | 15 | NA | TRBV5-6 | CASSSKTIGDTEAFF | TGTGCCAGCAGCTCCAAGACAATCGGTGACACTGAAGCTTTCTTT
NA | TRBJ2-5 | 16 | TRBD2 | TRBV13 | CASSLVTSGRGETQYF | TGTGCCAGCAGCTTGGTCACTAGCGGGAGGGGAGAGACCCAGTACTTC
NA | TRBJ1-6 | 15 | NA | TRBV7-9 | CASSLGGPYNSPLHF | TGTGCCAGCAGCTTAGGGGGGCCTTATAATTCACCCCTCCACTTT
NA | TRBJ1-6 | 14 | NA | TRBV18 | CASSPKQDNSPLHF | TGTGCCAGCTCACCCAAACAAGATAATTCACCCCTCCACTTT
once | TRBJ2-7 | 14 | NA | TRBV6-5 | CASSYSDRTYEQYF | TGTGCCAGCAGTTACTCGGACAGAACCTACGAGCAGTACTTC
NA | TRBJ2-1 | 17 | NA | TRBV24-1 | CATSEESGDNFYNEQFF | TGTGCCACCAGTGAAGAAAGCGGAGATAACTTTTACAATGAGCAGTTCTTC
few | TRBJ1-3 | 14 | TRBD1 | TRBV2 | CASSEQGAGNTIYF | TGTGCCAGCAGTGAACAGGGGGCTGGAAACACCATATATTTT
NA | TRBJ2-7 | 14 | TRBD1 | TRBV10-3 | CAISESGTVRKQYF | TGTGCCATCAGTGAGTCTGGGACAGTTAGGAAGCAGTACTTC
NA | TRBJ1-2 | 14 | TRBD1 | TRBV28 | CASSFGDRVDGYTF | TGTGCCAGCAGTTTTGGGGACAGGGTTGATGGCTACACCTTC
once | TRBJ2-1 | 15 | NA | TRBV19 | CASSIPSGERNEQFF | TGTGCCAGTAGTATCCCCAGCGGCGAGAGGAATGAGCAGTTCTTC
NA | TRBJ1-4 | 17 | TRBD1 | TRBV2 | CASSDGTTGARGEKLFF | TGTGCCAGCAGTGATGGAACAACAGGGGCCCGCGGCGAAAAACTGTTTTTT
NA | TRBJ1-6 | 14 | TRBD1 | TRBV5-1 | CASSRDSNNSPLHF | TGCGCCAGCAGCCGGGACAGCAATAATTCACCCCTCCACTTT
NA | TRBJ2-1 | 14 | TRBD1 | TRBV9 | CASGRDRAANEQFF | TGTGCCAGCGGCCGGGACAGGGCGGCCAATGAGCAGTTCTTC
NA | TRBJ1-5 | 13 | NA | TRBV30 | CAVGGDSNQPQHF | TGTGCGGTAGGAGGGGATAGCAATCAGCCCCAGCATTTT